These T cell receptor beta chains were read from a single sample in a study of OX40 agonist ivuxolimab in advanced cancers. Here immunoSEQ multiplex PCR was the method, and the copy in TCRdb shows in-frame clones only, minus some. The data contain about 50,000 clones, about 81% of them seen just once; the ten biggest clones take up around 7.8%. Sequenced material: CD4+ or CD8+ T cells sorted from blood, taken in a trial of the OX40 agonist ivuxolimab. Source of these receptors: an adult with an advanced solid tumor such as melanoma, head and neck, liver or kidney cancer. The CDR3 runs from the conserved cysteine through the conserved F or W. Fields, in order: D gene, V gene, J gene, clone size, CDR3 DNA, CDR3 protein. The D gene is left open where the match is weak. Clone size is not always given. Where it is, it says once, few, many or a class for expanded clones.

>-|TRBV6-5|TRBJ2-3|-
TGTGCCAGCAGTTATGGCGGAAGCACAGATACGCAGTATTTT
CASSYGGSTDTQYF
>TRBD2|TRBV5-5|TRBJ2-5|few
TGTGCCAGCAGCTCGATTCGCGGACTAGCGGGAGACATTGGGGAGACCCAGTACTTC
CASSSIRGLAGDIGETQYF
>-|TRBV19|TRBJ1-1|-
TGTGCCAGTAGTATAGACAGGGACACTGAAGCTTTCTTT
CASSIDRDTEAFF
>-|TRBV7-2|TRBJ1-1|few
TGTGCCAGCAGACTCAACGGTGGGACTGAAGCTTTCTTT
CASRLNGGTEAFF
>-|TRBV10-3|TRBJ1-2|-
TGTGCCATCAGTGAGTCCCCCACCACAGAGACCGACCCTTATGGCTACACCTTC
CAISESPTTETDPYGYTF
>-|TRBV19|TRBJ1-6|few
TGTGCCAGTAGCCCCCGGGGGGATTCACCCCTCCACTTT
CASSPRGDSPLHF
>-|TRBV2|TRBJ1-5|-
TGTGCCAGCAATAAGGAGCGGGGCAATCAGCCCCAGCATTTT
CASNKERGNQPQHF
>-|TRBV27|TRBJ1-3|-
TGTGCCAGCAGAATGACAGTTCAAACAAACACCATATATTTT
CASRMTVQTNTIYF
>TRBD1|TRBV11-2|TRBJ1-2|-
TGTGCCAGCAGCTTGGGGACAGGCCCCTATGGCTACACCTTC
CASSLGTGPYGYTF
>TRBD1|TRBV6-6|TRBJ2-3|-
TGTGCCAGCACCCGGAGGGACAGGGACACAGATACGCAGTATTTT
CASTRRDRDTDTQYF
>-|TRBV29-1|TRBJ2-5|once
TGCAGCGTTGAAACCCCTGGCAAGACCCAGTACTTC
CSVETPGKTQYF
>TRBD1|TRBV10-3|TRBJ1-2|-
TGTGCCGTTTGGACAGGGCAGGGTTTCGGAGGCTACACCTTC
CAVWTGQGFGGYTF
>TRBD2|TRBV10-3|TRBJ2-1|few
TGTGCCATCAGAAAGACTAGCGGGCAAAACAATGAGCAGTTCTTC
CAIRKTSGQNNEQFF
>-|TRBV21-1|TRBJ2-2|-
TGTGCCAGCAGCAAGAGAGCGAGCGGGGAGCTGTTTTTT
CASSKRASGELFF
>-|TRBV7-8|TRBJ2-1|-
TGTGCCAGCAGCTTAGATGCGGCCTACAATGAGCAGTTCTTC
CASSLDAAYNEQFF
>-|TRBV7-7|TRBJ2-2|-
TGTGCCAGCAGCTTACAGGAACCACACAACACCGGGGAGCTGTTTTTT
CASSLQEPHNTGELFF
>-|TRBV18|TRBJ2-5|-
TGTGCCAGCTCCGGACGGGGCACCAAAGAGACCCAGTACTTC
CASSGRGTKETQYF
>-|TRBV6-6|TRBJ2-1|-
TGTGCCAGCAGTTATTATAGCGGCAATGAGCAGTTCTTC
CASSYYSGNEQFF
>TRBD2|TRBV4-1|TRBJ2-1|-
TGCGCCAGCAGCCAAGAAAGCCTTCGCCTTTTCGCGGGAGAAAAGGGTAATGAGCAGTTCTTC
CASSQESLRLFAGEKGNEQFF
>-|TRBV28|TRBJ2-3|few
TGTGCCAGCAGTTTTGACCGCTTCACAGATACGCAGTATTTT
CASSFDRFTDTQYF
>TRBD2|TRBV10-2|TRBJ2-3|-
TGCGCCAGCACCAACAAAGGGCGGGAGAGAACTAGCACAGATACGCAGTATTTT
CASTNKGRERTSTDTQYF
>-|TRBV10-1|TRBJ2-3|few
TGCGCCAGCAGTGAGTCGGGGCTAGCTAAAGATACGCAGTATTTT
CASSESGLAKDTQYF
>-|TRBV7-6|TRBJ2-1|-
TGTGCCAGCAGCTTATTGGATGAGCAGTTCTTC
CASSLLDEQFF
>-|TRBV7-6|TRBJ2-6|-
TGTGCCAGCAGCTCTGCCGCGGGAAGTGGGGCCAACGTCCTGACTTTC
CASSSAAGSGANVLTF
>-|TRBV2|TRBJ1-2|-
TGTGCCAGCAGTGAACGGCAGGCAGACTATGGCTACACCTTC
CASSERQADYGYTF
>-|TRBV19|TRBJ1-5|-
TGTGCCAGTACGAAGAGGGAAGGGAATCAGCCCCAGCATTTT
CASTKREGNQPQHF
>-|TRBV13|TRBJ2-1|-
TGTGCCAGCAGCTTAGGCCTAGCAGCGGAACCCTCCTACAATGAGCAGTTCTTC
CASSLGLAAEPSYNEQFF
>-|TRBV19|TRBJ1-5|few
TGTGCCAGTGGTCCGGGGGACAGCAATCAGCCCCAGCATTTT
CASGPGDSNQPQHF
>-|TRBV7-9|TRBJ2-1|-
TGTGCCAGCATCAACATGCTGGTAGGGGCACGGGATGAGCAGTTCTTC
CASINMLVGARDEQFF
>TRBD1|TRBV4-2|TRBJ2-1|-
TGTGCCAGCAGCCAAACCGGGACAGTTCGTGACAATGAGCAGTTCTTC
CASSQTGTVRDNEQFF
>-|TRBV30|TRBJ1-5|-
TGTGCCTGGACCCCCTCCGGTCGCAATCAGCCCCAGCATTTT
CAWTPSGRNQPQHF
>TRBD2|TRBV7-2|TRBJ2-7|once
TGTGCCAGCAGCTTAGGGGGTAGCGGGGGAAGTTACTTC
CASSLGGSGGSYF
>TRBD1|TRBV10-1|TRBJ2-3|few
TGCGCCAGCAGGACAGGGTTGTCAGATACGCAGTATTTT
CASRTGLSDTQYF
>-|TRBV28|TRBJ2-3|-
TGTGCCAGCAGTGAGTTTTTTAGCGGCTCTAGCACAGATACGCAGTATTTT
CASSEFFSGSSTDTQYF
>-|TRBV30|TRBJ1-1|-
TGTGCCTGGAGCCCAGGGGCCGGTGGGAACACTGAAGCTTTCTTT
CAWSPGAGGNTEAFF
>-|TRBV6-5|TRBJ2-7|-
TGTGCCAGCAGTGGGGCGGGGAATTCCTACGAGCAGTACTTC
CASSGAGNSYEQYF
>-|TRBV18|TRBJ2-7|few
TGTGCCAGCTCACCCTTGGTGAGGCCCTACGAGCAGTACTTC
CASSPLVRPYEQYF
>-|TRBV5-4|TRBJ2-1|-
TGTGCCAGCAGCTTGGTTGCGTCGGGGGTTAACAATGAGCAGTTCTTC
CASSLVASGVNNEQFF
>-|TRBV18|TRBJ2-5|-
TGTGCCAGCTCACCACTCGGGAGCAACCAAGAGACCCAGTACTTC
CASSPLGSNQETQYF
>-|TRBV7-2|TRBJ2-3|-
TGTGCCAGCAGCTTAGCGGGACCCCCAAATACGCAGTATTTT
CASSLAGPPNTQYF
>-|TRBV10-2|TRBJ1-5|few
TGCGCCAGCAGTGACATTCCTGATCAGCCCCAGCATTTT
CASSDIPDQPQHF
>-|TRBV18|TRBJ2-7|once
TGTGCCAGCTCACCCATCCGGGCTGGGGCTGGCTACGAGCAGTACTTC
CASSPIRAGAGYEQYF
>TRBD1|TRBV19|TRBJ2-7|-
TGTGCCAGTAGTTCTCTGGGGACAGGGATCTACGAGCAGTACTTC
CASSSLGTGIYEQYF
>-|TRBV7-9|TRBJ2-1|-
TGTGCCAGCAGCTTAGCAGGCCTAGTGGGCAATGAGCAGTTCTTC
CASSLAGLVGNEQFF
>TRBD1|TRBV7-6|TRBJ1-3|once
TGTGCCAGCAGCTTCTCCCCGGGACAGACCTCTGGAAACACCATATATTTT
CASSFSPGQTSGNTIYF
>-|TRBV9|TRBJ2-3|-
TGTGCCAGCAGCGTACTCTCCTACGATACGCAGTATTTT
CASSVLSYDTQYF
>-|TRBV7-6|TRBJ1-4|-
TGTGCCAGCAGCTTACTATCAACTAATGAAAAACTGTTTTTT
CASSLLSTNEKLFF
>TRBD1|TRBV5-6|TRBJ2-5|-
TGTGCCAGCAGCTCAGGACAGGCCGGCGAGACCCAGTACTTC
CASSSGQAGETQYF